The 32 T cell receptor beta chains in this list originate from one sample, sequenced in a study of blood T cell repertoires in COVID-19. The method was immunoSEQ multiplex PCR; TCRdb's version includes in-frame clones alone and lacks a portion of them. The sample holds some 200,000 clones, around 81% seen once. Sequenced sample: PBMCs or T cells enriched from blood (not recorded which). The receptors originated from a woman in her forties with acute COVID-19.

The chain couples TRBV28 to TRBJ1-2, with D possibly matching TRBD1 (5 bases). Germline values: CDR1 MDHEN, CDR2 SYDVKM. This CDR3 has 13 amino acids. Deletions cut 5 bases from V and 7 bases from J, with 14 bases between. The CDR3 loop reads CASSLGGLGGYTF. The CDR3 bases are TGTGCCAGCAGTCTGGGGGGGTTAGGTGGCTACACCTTC.

The chain combines TRBV27 with TRBJ1-1; D call uncertain. The germline V gene has CDR1 MNHEY and CDR2 SMNVEV (reference sequence). The CDR3 contains 16 residues. The V end was cut by 3 bases, the J end by 1 base, with 15 bases between. This CDR3 is CASSFVPPRENTEAFF. The CDR3 DNA reads TGTGCCAGCAGTTTTGTCCCCCCCCGGGAGAACACTGAAGCTTTCTTT.

The rearrangement links TRBV6-6 to TRBJ2-5, with D tentatively TRBD1 (6 bases). Germline CDR1 is MNHNY and CDR2 is SVGAGI (reference sequence). Trimming removed 5 bases from V and 4 bases from J, with 8 bases in between. CDR3 length: 12 amino acids. CDR3 DNA sequence: TGTGCCAGCAGTGCAGGGGTAGAGACCCAGTACTTC. Amino acid sequence: CASSAGVETQYF.

The chain couples TRBV7-2 to TRBJ2-1; D possibly corresponds to TRBD1 (6 bases). With 0 bases removed from V and 13 bases from J, the gap between germline ends came to 22 bases. In germline, CDR1 is SGHTA, CDR2 FQGNSA. CDR3 size: 16 residues. This CDR3 reads CASSLAGTSDTRKQFF. Here the CDR3 DNA reads TGTGCCAGCAGCTTAGCGGGGACATCAGATACCAGAAAACAGTTCTTC.

V gene TRBV12-3 or TRBV12-4 combines with J gene TRBJ2-5, with D tentatively TRBD2 (5 bases). Trimming took 0 bases from V and 5 from J, leaving 7 bases between them. The CDR3 consists of 13 residues. CDR3 sequence reads: CASSLAGVETQYF. The CDR3 DNA reads as TGTGCCAGCAGTTTAGCCGGGGTGGAGACCCAGTACTTC.

The chain carries TRBV5-4 and TRBJ2-1; TRBD1 matches at 9 bases. This CDR3 has 15 residues. Looked up from germline, CDR1 is SGHNT and CDR2 is YYREEE (reference sequence). The V gene end was trimmed by 4 bases and the J gene end by 6 bases; junction bases not matched to a gene: 8. This chain's CDR3 is CASSPGTGRGNEQFF. CDR3 DNA sequence: TGTGCCAGCAGCCCCGGGACAGGGAGGGGCAATGAGCAGTTCTTC.

The genes are TRBV2 and TRBJ1-1; D uncertain. Trimming stripped 7 bases from V and 1 base from J, with 10 bases between. This CDR3 spans 13 amino acids. Germline lookup yields CDR1 SNHLY and CDR2 FYNNEI. The chain's CDR3 is CASIAQTNTEAFF. The CDR3 region has the DNA TGTGCCAGCATCGCGCAAACGAACACTGAAGCTTTCTTT.

The rearrangement links TRBV6-5 to TRBJ2-7; D is unresolved. Germline V gene sequence: CDR1 MNHEY, CDR2 SVGAGI. The CDR3 consists of 12 residues. V was clipped by 6 bases and J by 5 bases, with 11 bases between them. CDR3 sequence: CASRPTTHEQYF. CDR3 DNA sequence: TGTGCCAGCAGACCTACGACTCACGAGCAGTACTTC.

This chain links TRBV5-5 with TRBJ1-4; D might be TRBD1 (5 bases). This CDR3 spans 15 amino acids. The V end was cut by 4 bases, the J end by 8 bases, with 18 bases between. CDR1 and CDR2 (germline): SGHKS, YYEKEE (reference sequence). For the CDR3, the DNA is TGTGCCAGCAGCGCCGGGGCGGGGTTAGAGGAAAAACTGTTTTTT. This translates into CASSAGAGLEEKLFF.

The table lists this clone with a count of one. The genes are TRBV6-1 and TRBJ1-2; maybe TRBD1 (6 bases). Germline V gives CDR1 MNHNS, CDR2 SASEGT. This CDR3 has 13 amino acids. V lost 1 base to trimming and J lost 8 bases, with 11 bases between them. CDR3 DNA sequence: TGTGCCAGCAGTGAAGAGGGGGTGAGGGGCTACACCTTC. It specifies CASSEEGVRGYTF.

This clone was seen a handful of times. V is TRBV14 and J is TRBJ2-7, with D possibly TRBD2 on 6 matching bases. Trimming pared 3 bases from V and 3 bases from J, leaving 12 bases between. The CDR3 consists of 14 residues. Germline V gene data show CDR1 as SGHDN and CDR2 as FVKESK. The CDR3 loop is CASSQGLGGYEQYF. The CDR3 DNA sequence: TGTGCCAGCAGCCAGGGTCTGGGAGGCTACGAGCAGTACTTC. The whole variable domain, filled in from reference TRBV14 and TRBJ2-7, reads EAGVTQFPSHSVIEKGQTVTLRCDPISGHDNLYWYRRVMGKEIKFLLHFVKESKQDESGMPNNRFLAERTGGTYSTLKVQPAELEDSGVYFCASSQGLGGYEQYFGPGTRLTVT.

The CDR3 region is CASSLGGHSNTEAFF. CDR3 bases: TGTGCCAGCAGCTTAGGGGGCCACTCGAACACTGAAGCTTTCTTT. The V call is TRBV11-2, the J call TRBJ1-1, with D possibly matching TRBD1 (5 bases). Looked up from germline, CDR1 is SGHAT and CDR2 is FQNNGV. The CDR3 extends over 15 amino acids. V lost 1 base to trimming and J lost 1 base, with 10 bases between them.

V is TRBV9 and J is TRBJ1-1; D remains ambiguous. With 3 bases removed from V and 0 bases from J, the gap between germline ends came to 15 bases. The CDR3 contains 16 residues. In germline, CDR1 is SGDLS, CDR2 YYNGEE. CDR3 DNA sequence: TGTGCCAGCAGCGCGACAATTGTACGCATGAACACTGAAGCTTTCTTT. This encodes CASSATIVRMNTEAFF.

The V call is TRBV28, the J call TRBJ1-1; no clear D gene. This CDR3 comprises 15 residues. Germline V gives CDR1 MDHEN, CDR2 SYDVKM. V shed 1 base and J shed 2 bases, with 11 bases lying between them. CDR3 nucleotide sequence: TGTGCCAGCAGTTTATTAACAGCCTACAACACTGAAGCTTTCTTT. Its protein product is CASSLLTAYNTEAFF.

This chain uses TRBV19 with TRBJ1-2; TRBD1 matches 8 bases. Germline CDR1 reads LNHDA; CDR2 reads SQIVND (reference sequence). The V gene end was trimmed by 2 bases and the J gene end by 6 bases; junction bases not matched to a gene: 8. CDR3 length: 15 amino acids. The CDR3 region has the DNA TGTGCCAGTAGTATAAAAAAGGACAGGGCTCATGGCTACACCTTC. This codes for CASSIKKDRAHGYTF.

The chain is built from TRBV19 and TRBJ2-1; 8 nucleotides match TRBD2. CDR3 size: 14 residues. J lost 8 bases, V lost 5 bases, and 8 bases had no gene match. Germline V gene lookup returns CDR1 LNHDA and CDR2 SQIVND (reference sequence). For the CDR3, the DNA is TGTGCCAGTAGTCCGACACTAGCGGACGATGAGCAGTTCTTC. Its protein is CASSPTLADDEQFF. Full variable domain (rest looked up from reference TRBV19 and TRBJ2-1): DGGITQSPKYLFRKEGQNVTLSCEQNLNHDAMYWYRQDPGQGLRLIYYSQIVNDFQKGDIAEGYSVSREKKESFPLTVTSAQKNPTAFYLCASSPTLADDEQFFGPGTRLTVL.

V and J are TRBV7-2 and TRBJ1-4; possibly TRBD1 for D (6 bases). Germline CDR1 is SGHTA and CDR2 is FQGNSA. Between the trimmed V and J ends, which lost 5 bases and 5 bases, there was a span of 15 bases. The CDR3 is 15 amino acids. The CDR3 sequence: CASSPRRTANEKLFF. CDR3 in DNA: TGTGCCAGCAGCCCCCGACGGACAGCAAATGAAAAACTGTTTTTT.

The chain recombines TRBV12-3 or TRBV12-4 with TRBJ2-5; D call uncertain. This CDR3 has 12 residues. V lost 3 bases and J lost 7, with 9 bases in between. The chain's CDR3 is CASSFPPGTQYF. DNA for the CDR3: TGTGCCAGCAGTTTCCCTCCGGGGACCCAGTACTTC.

This rearrangement joins TRBV19 to TRBJ2-1; 8 bases line up with TRBD2. This CDR3 is built from 16 residues. With 2 bases clipped from V and 6 bases from J, the junction kept 9 bases outside the gene matches. CDR1 is LNHDA, CDR2 SQIVND, per germline (reference sequence). The CDR3 sequence is CASSISWRAGVNEQFF. CDR3 coding DNA: TGTGCCAGTAGTATATCCTGGAGAGCGGGAGTCAATGAGCAGTTCTTC.

The V and J genes are TRBV2 and TRBJ2-7; possibly TRBD2 for D (7 bases). V dropped 6 bases and J dropped 5 bases, with 26 bases sitting between them. The CDR3 is 17 amino acids. CDR1 and CDR2 (germline): SNHLY, FYNNEI. CDR3 protein: CASSKEGGGSTWDEQYF. CDR3 DNA: TGTGCCAGCAGCAAAGAGGGGGGAGGGAGTACCTGGGACGAGCAGTACTTC.

The V and J genes are TRBV9 and TRBJ2-7; tentatively, D is TRBD1 (6 bases). Per the germline V gene, CDR1 is SGDLS and CDR2 is YYNGEE. The ends were cut back, 0 bases at V and 2 bases at J, with 12 bases in the middle. The CDR3 contains 15 residues. DNA of the CDR3: TGTGCCAGCAGCGTAGGACCGGGACACCCCTACGAGCAGTACTTC. Its protein is CASSVGPGHPYEQYF.

The chain recombines TRBV25-1 with TRBJ2-7; maybe TRBD2 (6 bases). Per the germline V gene, CDR1 is MGHDK and CDR2 is SYGVNS. This CDR3 comprises 14 residues. Trimming took off 3 bases at V and 6 bases at J, with 15 bases between the two ends. The CDR3 DNA reads TGTGCCAGCAGTGACCGGGAGCCCCGGGGCGAGCAGTACTTC. It specifies CASSDREPRGEQYF.

This chain connects TRBV19 to TRBJ2-7, with D perhaps matching TRBD2 (6 bases). The germline V and J ends were trimmed by 7 bases and 6 bases, with 16 bases remaining between them. The CDR3 runs to 13 residues. Germline CDR1 reads LNHDA; CDR2 reads SQIVND (reference sequence). Here the CDR3 DNA reads TGTGCCAGTATGGCGGTTGGAGGGGCCGAGCAGTACTTC. This encodes CASMAVGGAEQYF. Full variable domain (rest looked up from reference TRBV19 and TRBJ2-7): DGGITQSPKYLFRKEGQNVTLSCEQNLNHDAMYWYRQDPGQGLRLIYYSQIVNDFQKGDIAEGYSVSREKKESFPLTVTSAQKNPTAFYLCASMAVGGAEQYFGPGTRLTVT.

Notes on this clone: Its ends do not fully match the called genes, so a read error is possible. V usage is TRBV7-6 and J usage is TRBJ2-3; 10 bases match TRBD2. The CDR3 extends over 17 amino acids. CDR1 SGHVS and CDR2 FNYEAQ come from the germline V gene. This CDR3 reads CASTLLGLAVNAGTQYF. CDR3 DNA: TGTGCCAGCACCTTATTAGGACTAGCGGTCAACGCCGGTACGCAGTATTTT.

The gene calls are TRBV18 and TRBJ1-5, with 9 bases that match TRBD1. The CDR3 has 17 residues. Germline-derived CDR1 and CDR2 are KGHSH and LQKENI. J lost 0 bases, V lost 5 bases, and 8 bases had no gene match. CDR3 coding DNA: TGTGCCAGCTCAGAAACCGGGACAGGGTATAGCAATCAGCCCCAGCATTTT. This sequence encodes CASSETGTGYSNQPQHF.

The chain carries TRBV28 and TRBJ2-7, with 10 bases fitting TRBD2. V lost 6 bases and J lost 6; bases outside the gene matches: 14. Germline CDR1 MDHEN, CDR2 SYDVKM. The CDR3 loop spans 16 amino acids. CDR3 amino acids: CASRDGLAGVHPEQYF. For the CDR3, the DNA is TGTGCCAGCAGGGACGGGCTAGCGGGGGTTCATCCCGAGCAGTACTTC.

This clone has a single count. The gene calls are TRBV6-4 and TRBJ2-2, with D possibly TRBD2 on 6 matching bases. The CDR3 runs to 13 residues. Germline-derived CDR1 and CDR2 are MRHNA and SNTAGT. Trimming stripped 3 bases from V and 6 bases from J, with 8 bases between. The CDR3 DNA follows: TGTGCCAGCAGTGAACGGGACTCCGGGGAGCTGTTTTTT. This gives the protein CASSERDSGELFF.

The CDR3 DNA sequence: TGTGCCAGCAGCCAAGATGTCACAGGGGGCTCCTCACCCCTCCACTTT. Translating gives CASSQDVTGGSSPLHF. The chain links TRBV3-1 (or the pseudogene TRBV3-2) to TRBJ1-6, with 9 bases lining up with TRBD1. The V gene end was trimmed by 0 bases and the J gene end by 10 bases; junction bases not matched to a gene: 7. This CDR3 spans 16 amino acids. Germline assignment: CDR1 LGHDT and CDR2 YNNKEL (reference sequence).

This clone has just a few counts. The V and J genes are TRBV7-2 and TRBJ1-4, with D unresolved. The CDR3 runs to 14 residues. V dropped 5 bases and J dropped 0 bases, with 7 bases sitting between them. Germline V gives CDR1 SGHTA, CDR2 FQGNSA. The CDR3 DNA is TGTGCCAGCAGCAATGGAGCAACTAATGAAAAACTGTTTTTT. Translating gives CASSNGATNEKLFF.

This clone came up a few times. This chain links TRBV9 with TRBJ1-3; 9 positions agree with TRBD1. V lost 4 bases and J lost 9; bases outside the gene matches: 11. The V gene's germline CDR1 is SGDLS and CDR2 YYNGEE. The CDR3 loop spans 15 amino acids. CDR3 protein: CASSPRGTGLGTIYF. The CDR3 DNA reads TGTGCCAGCAGCCCGAGAGGGACAGGGCTGGGCACCATATATTTT. The variable domain in full, with the rest retrieved from reference TRBV9 and TRBJ1-3, is DSGVTQTPKHLITATGQRVTLRCSPRSGDLSVYWYQQSLDQGLQFLIQYYNGEERAKGNILERFSAQQFPDLHSELNLSSLELGDSALYFCASSPRGTGLGTIYFGEGSWLTVV.

The V call is TRBV2, the J call TRBJ2-6; 9 bases agree with TRBD1. Germline-derived CDR1 and CDR2 are SNHLY and FYNNEI. V shed 8 bases, J shed 0 bases, and the junction held 2 bases outside the gene matches. This CDR3 is built from 15 residues. The CDR3 here is CASQTGGSGANVLTF. CDR3 sequence (DNA): TGTGCCAGCCAGACAGGGGGCTCTGGGGCCAACGTCCTGACTTTC.

V is TRBV5-6 and J is TRBJ1-5; 9 bases line up with TRBD1. The CDR3 is made up of 15 amino acids. After removal of 4 bases from V and 4 bases from J, the junction contained 6 bases not matched to a gene. The V gene's germline CDR1 is SGHDT and CDR2 YYEEEE. CDR3: CASSLAGTGNQPQHF. The CDR3 DNA reads TGTGCCAGCAGCCTGGCCGGGACAGGGAATCAGCCCCAGCATTTT.